These T cell receptor beta chains were read from a single sample in a study of shared clonotypes between healthy human individuals. Measured with immunoSEQ multiplex PCR; TCRdb has only the in-frame clones, and not every one. The data show some 1 million clones, with approximately 72% seen just once and 1.4% held by the top ten. Sequenced: memory CD4+ T cells sorted from blood. The receptors stem from a man younger than 30 in good health. CDR3s include the opening cysteine and the closing phenylalanine or tryptophan. The D gene is left open where the match is weak. The listing skips clone size in some rows; elsewhere it reads once, few, many or a size class.

v_call: TRBV5-8
clone_size: .
d_call: .
j_call: TRBJ2-7
cdr3_nt: TGTGCCAGCAGCGAGGCAAGGGCGGCCCATACTTACGAGCAGTACTTC
cdr3_aa: CASSEARAAHTYEQYF

v_call: TRBV5-1
clone_size: .
d_call: .
j_call: TRBJ1-2
cdr3_nt: TGCGCCAGCAGCTTGGGTGTGGGTGATGGCTACACCTTC
cdr3_aa: CASSLGVGDGYTF

v_call: TRBV2
clone_size: .
d_call: TRBD1
j_call: TRBJ2-3
cdr3_nt: TGTGCCAGCAGCCCGGACAGGTCCCGCACAGATACGCAGTATTTT
cdr3_aa: CASSPDRSRTDTQYF

v_call: TRBV27
clone_size: .
d_call: .
j_call: TRBJ1-1
cdr3_nt: TGTGCCAGCAGTTTAGGGGGCGTGAACACTGAAGCTTTCTTT
cdr3_aa: CASSLGGVNTEAFF

v_call: TRBV19
clone_size: .
d_call: TRBD2
j_call: TRBJ2-3
cdr3_nt: TGTGCCAGTAGTAAACGGACTAGCGGGATCACAGATACGCAGTATTTT
cdr3_aa: CASSKRTSGITDTQYF

v_call: TRBV6-5
clone_size: .
d_call: .
j_call: TRBJ1-1
cdr3_nt: TGTGCCAGCAGTTATAATCGGGACACTGAAGCTTTCTTT
cdr3_aa: CASSYNRDTEAFF

v_call: TRBV30
clone_size: .
d_call: TRBD2
j_call: TRBJ2-4
cdr3_nt: TGTGCCTGGAGAGTGGGGGGGATTCAGTACTTC
cdr3_aa: CAWRVGGIQYF

v_call: TRBV6-4
clone_size: .
d_call: .
j_call: TRBJ2-1
cdr3_nt: TGTGCCAGCAGTGACTTAGGGGACCACAATGAGCAGTTCTTC
cdr3_aa: CASSDLGDHNEQFF

v_call: TRBV30
clone_size: .
d_call: .
j_call: TRBJ1-2
cdr3_nt: TGTGCCTGGAGTCTACGGAACTATGGCTACACCTTC
cdr3_aa: CAWSLRNYGYTF

v_call: TRBV6-1
clone_size: .
d_call: TRBD2
j_call: TRBJ2-7
cdr3_nt: TGTGCCAGCAGTGAATATGGAGCGGGAGTGAACGAGCAGTACTTC
cdr3_aa: CASSEYGAGVNEQYF

v_call: TRBV18
clone_size: .
d_call: .
j_call: TRBJ1-1
cdr3_nt: TGTGCCAGCTCACAATCCACTACAGTGGAAGCTTTCTTT
cdr3_aa: CASSQSTTVEAFF

v_call: TRBV5-1
clone_size: .
d_call: TRBD2
j_call: TRBJ2-3
cdr3_nt: TGCGCCAGCAGCTCAGCGGGGAGCACAGATACGCAGTATTTT
cdr3_aa: CASSSAGSTDTQYF

v_call: TRBV5-1
clone_size: .
d_call: TRBD1
j_call: TRBJ2-1
cdr3_nt: TGCGCCAGCAGCCTCGGGACAGTCAACAATGAGCAGTTCTTC
cdr3_aa: CASSLGTVNNEQFF

v_call: TRBV30
clone_size: .
d_call: TRBD2
j_call: TRBJ2-5
cdr3_nt: TGTGCCTGGAGTGGGGGACTAGCGGGAGGCCGCCTAGTTCGAGAGACCCAGTACTTC
cdr3_aa: CAWSGGLAGGRLVRETQYF

v_call: TRBV6-5
clone_size: .
d_call: TRBD1
j_call: TRBJ2-7
cdr3_nt: TGTGCCAGCAGCCCACAGGGGGCCTCCTACGAGCAGTACTTC
cdr3_aa: CASSPQGASYEQYF

v_call: TRBV20-1
clone_size: once
d_call: .
j_call: TRBJ2-1
cdr3_nt: TGCAGTGCTAGAAACAATGAGCAGTTCTTC
cdr3_aa: CSARNNEQFF

v_call: TRBV7-2
clone_size: .
d_call: .
j_call: TRBJ2-5
cdr3_nt: TGTGCCAGCAGCTTAGTCGGGTTCAAATCGGGCGACCAGTACTTC
cdr3_aa: CASSLVGFKSGDQYF

v_call: TRBV5-4
clone_size: .
d_call: .
j_call: TRBJ2-5
cdr3_nt: TGTGCCAGCAGCGATCGATCGGGGTTGAGGACCCAGTACTTC
cdr3_aa: CASSDRSGLRTQYF

v_call: TRBV6-5
clone_size: .
d_call: .
j_call: TRBJ1-2
cdr3_nt: TGTGCCAGCACGAGAGGAGGGTTCTATGGCTACACCTTC
cdr3_aa: CASTRGGFYGYTF

v_call: TRBV12-5
clone_size: .
d_call: .
j_call: TRBJ2-5
cdr3_nt: TGTGCTAGTGGTTTGCTGTCCGGGGGGACCCAGTACTTC
cdr3_aa: CASGLLSGGTQYF

v_call: TRBV5-4
clone_size: once
d_call: .
j_call: TRBJ2-5
cdr3_nt: TGTGCCAGCAGCTTGGGTACAGGTCTTCAAGAGACCCAGTACTTC
cdr3_aa: CASSLGTGLQETQYF

v_call: TRBV5-1
clone_size: few
d_call: TRBD2
j_call: TRBJ2-7
cdr3_nt: TGCGCCAGCACCTTTGCGGGGGGCGCGAGGGAGCAGTACTTC
cdr3_aa: CASTFAGGAREQYF

v_call: TRBV9
clone_size: few
d_call: .
j_call: TRBJ2-5
cdr3_nt: TGTGCCAGCAGCGAGGGGCAGGCGAAAGAGACCCAGTACTTC
cdr3_aa: CASSEGQAKETQYF

v_call: TRBV2
clone_size: .
d_call: .
j_call: TRBJ1-2
cdr3_nt: TGTGCCAGCGGAGGACAGAGTACCCTCTATGGCTACACCTTC
cdr3_aa: CASGGQSTLYGYTF

v_call: TRBV11-2
clone_size: .
d_call: .
j_call: TRBJ1-3
cdr3_nt: TGTGCCAGCAGCTTAGGAGGGGTGGCTGGAAACACCATATATTTT
cdr3_aa: CASSLGGVAGNTIYF

v_call: TRBV28
clone_size: few
d_call: .
j_call: TRBJ1-6
cdr3_nt: TGTGCCAGCAGTTTTACCGCGACCTCTAGGAATTCACCCCTCCACTTT
cdr3_aa: CASSFTATSRNSPLHF

v_call: TRBV28
clone_size: .
d_call: .
j_call: TRBJ1-1
cdr3_nt: TGTGCCAGCAGTTCCTCGGGCCCAGTGGGGACTGAAGCTTTCTTT
cdr3_aa: CASSSSGPVGTEAFF

v_call: TRBV5-1
clone_size: once
d_call: TRBD1
j_call: TRBJ2-4
cdr3_nt: TGCGCCAGCAGCTCCACAGGGGTCCAAAACATTCAGTACTTC
cdr3_aa: CASSSTGVQNIQYF

v_call: TRBV30
clone_size: .
d_call: .
j_call: TRBJ2-2
cdr3_nt: TGTGCCTGGAGTGTTTGGCGGATTTCGAACACCGGGGAGCTGTTTTTT
cdr3_aa: CAWSVWRISNTGELFF

v_call: TRBV5-1
clone_size: .
d_call: .
j_call: TRBJ1-4
cdr3_nt: TGCGCCAGCAGCTTGGGACCTCCAAAAGTCAATGAAAAACTGTTTTTT
cdr3_aa: CASSLGPPKVNEKLFF

v_call: TRBV7-5
clone_size: few
d_call: .
j_call: TRBJ2-1
cdr3_nt: TGTGCCAGAAGCTTAGGCGGTCACGGCCTCGCGGAGAATGAGCAGTTCTTC
cdr3_aa: CARSLGGHGLAENEQFF

v_call: TRBV10-1
clone_size: .
d_call: .
j_call: TRBJ2-5
cdr3_nt: TGCGCCAGCAGTCGGTCGGGACAAGAGACCCAGTACTTC
cdr3_aa: CASSRSGQETQYF

v_call: TRBV30
clone_size: few
d_call: .
j_call: TRBJ1-6
cdr3_nt: TGTGCCTGGGGGACGGGGCATTCACCCCTCCACTTT
cdr3_aa: CAWGTGHSPLHF

v_call: TRBV14
clone_size: .
d_call: .
j_call: TRBJ1-1
cdr3_nt: TGTGCCAGCAGCCAGGGGCAGGGAGGAACTGAAGCTTTCTTT
cdr3_aa: CASSQGQGGTEAFF

v_call: TRBV5-6
clone_size: once
d_call: .
j_call: TRBJ1-6
cdr3_nt: TGTGCCAGCACCTCTCGGGGGTATAATTCACCCCTCCACTTT
cdr3_aa: CASTSRGYNSPLHF

v_call: TRBV20-1
clone_size: .
d_call: .
j_call: TRBJ2-5
cdr3_nt: TGCAGTGCCCCGCGGATTGAGACCCAGTACTTC
cdr3_aa: CSAPRIETQYF

v_call: TRBV30
clone_size: few
d_call: .
j_call: TRBJ1-1
cdr3_nt: TGTGCCTGGAGTGGGTGGGGGGCGAACACTGAAGCTTTCTTT
cdr3_aa: CAWSGWGANTEAFF

v_call: TRBV9
clone_size: .
d_call: TRBD2
j_call: TRBJ2-1
cdr3_nt: TGTGCCAGCAGCGTATGGGCTAGCGGGAGTGCTGAGCAGTTCTTC
cdr3_aa: CASSVWASGSAEQFF

v_call: TRBV9
clone_size: once
d_call: .
j_call: TRBJ2-3
cdr3_nt: TGTGCCAGCAGTAGGTGGGACTCGTCTAGCACAGATACGCAGTATTTT
cdr3_aa: CASSRWDSSSTDTQYF

v_call: TRBV10-3
clone_size: .
d_call: TRBD1
j_call: TRBJ1-2
cdr3_nt: TGTGCCATCCCGGGACAGGGGACGTATGGCTACACCTTC
cdr3_aa: CAIPGQGTYGYTF

v_call: TRBV19
clone_size: .
d_call: TRBD2
j_call: TRBJ2-3
cdr3_nt: TGTGCCAGTAGTATGTCTAGCGGGGGCGCAGATACGCAGTATTTT
cdr3_aa: CASSMSSGGADTQYF

v_call: TRBV15
clone_size: .
d_call: .
j_call: TRBJ1-5
cdr3_nt: TGTGCCACCAGAATAGGGGACACTAGCAATCAGCCCCAGCATTTT
cdr3_aa: CATRIGDTSNQPQHF

v_call: TRBV4-3
clone_size: .
d_call: .
j_call: TRBJ2-7
cdr3_nt: TGCGCCAGCAGCCAAGCGGGCCCGGGCGGGTACTACGAGCAGTACTTC
cdr3_aa: CASSQAGPGGYYEQYF

v_call: TRBV18
clone_size: few
d_call: .
j_call: TRBJ1-4
cdr3_nt: TGTGCCAGCTCATCCGACAGCCTAATTGCAACTAATGAAAAACTGTTTTTT
cdr3_aa: CASSSDSLIATNEKLFF

v_call: TRBV7-3
clone_size: .
d_call: .
j_call: TRBJ2-5
cdr3_nt: TGTGCCAGCAGCTTAACGGGGCAGACCCAGTACTTC
cdr3_aa: CASSLTGQTQYF

v_call: TRBV6-1
clone_size: .
d_call: .
j_call: TRBJ2-1
cdr3_nt: TGTGCCAGCAGTGATGTCAGGAGGGATGAGCAGTTCTTC
cdr3_aa: CASSDVRRDEQFF

v_call: TRBV4-1
clone_size: .
d_call: .
j_call: TRBJ2-2
cdr3_nt: TGCGCCAGCAGCCAAGTGATGGGGGTGGTCACCGGGGAGCTGTTTTTT
cdr3_aa: CASSQVMGVVTGELFF

v_call: TRBV9
clone_size: many
d_call: TRBD1
j_call: TRBJ1-4
cdr3_nt: TGTGCCAGCAGCGTCGACAGGGCCACTAATGAAAAACTGTTTTTT
cdr3_aa: CASSVDRATNEKLFF

v_call: TRBV7-9
clone_size: .
d_call: TRBD1
j_call: TRBJ2-7
cdr3_nt: TGTGCCAGCAGCGCCCGGGACAGGGCCTACGAGCAGTACTTC
cdr3_aa: CASSARDRAYEQYF

v_call: TRBV2
clone_size: .
d_call: .
j_call: TRBJ2-7
cdr3_nt: TGTGCCAGCAGTGAAGGACTGAAGGCCTACGAGCAGTACTTC
cdr3_aa: CASSEGLKAYEQYF

v_call: TRBV6-5
clone_size: .
d_call: TRBD2
j_call: TRBJ2-7
cdr3_nt: TGTGCCAGCAGTCTAAGACTAGCGTCGACCTACGAGCAGTACTTC
cdr3_aa: CASSLRLASTYEQYF

v_call: TRBV9
clone_size: .
d_call: .
j_call: TRBJ2-1
cdr3_nt: TGTGCCAGCAGCGTAAGGGAAGCGGGTGAGCAGTTCTTC
cdr3_aa: CASSVREAGEQFF

v_call: TRBV18
clone_size: .
d_call: .
j_call: TRBJ2-1
cdr3_nt: TGTGCCAGCTCACCCCAACTCTCCGACAATGAGCAGTTCTTC
cdr3_aa: CASSPQLSDNEQFF

v_call: TRBV6-5
clone_size: .
d_call: .
j_call: TRBJ1-1
cdr3_nt: TGTGCCAGCAGTTACTCGAGCGTGAACACTGAAGCTTTCTTT
cdr3_aa: CASSYSSVNTEAFF